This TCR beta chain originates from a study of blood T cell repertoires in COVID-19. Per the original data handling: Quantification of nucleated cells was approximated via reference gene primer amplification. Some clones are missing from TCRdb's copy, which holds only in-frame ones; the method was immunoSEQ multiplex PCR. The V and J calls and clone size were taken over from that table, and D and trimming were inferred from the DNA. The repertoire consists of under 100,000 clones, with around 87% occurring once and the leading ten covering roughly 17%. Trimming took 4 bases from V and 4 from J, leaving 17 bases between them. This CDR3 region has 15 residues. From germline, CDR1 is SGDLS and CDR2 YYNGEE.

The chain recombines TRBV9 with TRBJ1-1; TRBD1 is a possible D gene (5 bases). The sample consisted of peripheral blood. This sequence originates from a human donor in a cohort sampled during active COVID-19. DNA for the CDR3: TGTGCCAGCAGCCGGGAGGGGCGCCGGGTCACTGAAGCTTTCTTT. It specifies CASSREGRRVTEAFF.